This T cell receptor (beta chain) was obtained from a study of blood T cell repertoires in COVID-19. Study-wide background: The samples span acute and convalescent COVID-19 from the United States, Italy and Spain. T cells, B-cell-depleted T cells, or PBMCs supplied cDNA or gDNA.

CDR1 and CDR2 (germline): MNHNS, SASEGT. V was clipped by 2 bases and J by 6 bases, with 8 bases between them. The CDR3 runs to 12 residues. In the authors' methods: Reference gene primer amplification in the assay estimated nucleated cell counts. TCRdb's copy holds only in-frame clones and misses some; the assay was immunoSEQ multiplex PCR. That table gives V, J and clone size, and the DNA gave D and trimming. The sample has hundreds of thousands of clones, around 86% seen once; the top ten hold 1.4%. The sequence was obtained from a woman in her twenties or thirties with active or convalescent COVID-19. The sequencing sample was made of peripheral blood. The chain uses TRBV6-1 and TRBJ2-7; TRBD1 is a possible D gene (5 bases). CDR3 bases: TGTGCCAGCAGTGAATATCAGGGCGAGCAGTACTTC. Translating gives CASSEYQGEQYF.